What follows describes a single T cell receptor (beta chain). The PCR employed 60 Vbeta primers together with 13 Jbeta primers. Some clones are missing from TCRdb's copy, which holds only in-frame ones; the method was immunoSEQ multiplex PCR. The table includes roughly 180,000 clones, roughly 70% detected once. The data were obtained in a study of cytomegalovirus exposure and HLA in healthy donors. This receptor was taken from a male donor in good health and CMV-seronegative. Material: PBMCs.

The CDR3 reads CATSRGGANNQPQHF. CDR3 sequence (DNA): TGTGCCACCAGCAGAGGTGGGGCGAACAATCAGCCCCAGCATTTT. The gene calls are TRBV15 and TRBJ1-5, with D perhaps matching TRBD1 (5 bases). In germline, CDR1 is LNHNV, CDR2 YYDKDF (reference sequence). This CDR3 comprises 15 residues. The V and J ends lost 1 base and 3 bases respectively, with 10 bases between them.